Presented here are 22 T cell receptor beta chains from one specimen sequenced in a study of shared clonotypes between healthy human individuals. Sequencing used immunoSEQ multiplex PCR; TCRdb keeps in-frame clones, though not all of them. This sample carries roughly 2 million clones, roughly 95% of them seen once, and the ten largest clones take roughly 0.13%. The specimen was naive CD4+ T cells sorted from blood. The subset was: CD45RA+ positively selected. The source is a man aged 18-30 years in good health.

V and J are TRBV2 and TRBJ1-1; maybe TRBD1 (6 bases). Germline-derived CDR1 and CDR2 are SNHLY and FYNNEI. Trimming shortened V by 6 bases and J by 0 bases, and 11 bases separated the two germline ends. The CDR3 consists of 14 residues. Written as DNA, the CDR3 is TGTGCCAGCAGCCTTGGACAGATGAACACTGAAGCTTTCTTT. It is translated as CASSLGQMNTEAFF.

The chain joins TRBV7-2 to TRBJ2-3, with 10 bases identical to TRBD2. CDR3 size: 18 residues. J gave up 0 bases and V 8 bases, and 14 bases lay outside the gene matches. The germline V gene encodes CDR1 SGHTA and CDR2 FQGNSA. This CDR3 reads CASSREVAGGSSTDTQYF. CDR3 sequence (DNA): TGTGCCAGCTCTAGGGAGGTAGCGGGAGGTTCTAGCACAGATACGCAGTATTTT.

This chain's CDR3 is CAWTRQGSNYGYTF. CDR3 DNA sequence: TGTGCCTGGACCAGACAGGGGTCTAACTATGGCTACACCTTC. The chain couples TRBV30 to TRBJ1-2, with TRBD1 identical over 8 bases. The CDR3 runs 14 residues. The J segment lost 0 bases and the V segment lost 4 bases, leaving 4 bases of the junction unmatched. CDR1 and CDR2 (germline): GTSNPN, SVGIG (reference sequence).

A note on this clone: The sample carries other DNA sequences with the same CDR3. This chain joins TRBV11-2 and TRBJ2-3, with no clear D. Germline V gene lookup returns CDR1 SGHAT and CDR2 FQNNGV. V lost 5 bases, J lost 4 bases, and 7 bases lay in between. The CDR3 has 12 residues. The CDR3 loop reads CASSPLADTQYF. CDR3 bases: TGTGCCAGCAGCCCCCTAGCAGATACGCAGTATTTT.

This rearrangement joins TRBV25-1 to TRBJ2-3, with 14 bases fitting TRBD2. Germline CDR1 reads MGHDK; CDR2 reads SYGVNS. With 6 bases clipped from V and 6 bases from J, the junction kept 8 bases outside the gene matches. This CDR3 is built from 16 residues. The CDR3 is CASSQRGLAGADTQYF. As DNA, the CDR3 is TGTGCCAGCAGCCAAAGGGGACTAGCGGGAGCTGATACGCAGTATTTT.

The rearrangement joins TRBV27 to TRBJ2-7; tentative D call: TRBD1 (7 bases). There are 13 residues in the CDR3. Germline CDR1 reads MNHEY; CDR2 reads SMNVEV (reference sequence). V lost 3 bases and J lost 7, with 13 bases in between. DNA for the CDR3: TGTGCCAGCAGTTTGTCAGGGGGGTGGGAGCAGTACTTC. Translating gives CASSLSGGWEQYF.

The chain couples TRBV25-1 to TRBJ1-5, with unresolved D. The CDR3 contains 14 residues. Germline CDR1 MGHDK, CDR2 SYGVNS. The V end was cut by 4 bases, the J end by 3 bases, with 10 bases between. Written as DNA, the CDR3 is TGTGCCAGCAGTGCAGGAGGGTACAATCAGCCCCAGCATTTT. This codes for CASSAGGYNQPQHF.

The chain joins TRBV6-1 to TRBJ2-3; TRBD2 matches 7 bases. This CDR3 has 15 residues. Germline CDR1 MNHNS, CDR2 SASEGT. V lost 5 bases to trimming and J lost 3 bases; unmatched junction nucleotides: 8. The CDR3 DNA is TGTGCCAGCAGTCCTTCACTGGGGGGGACAGATACGCAGTATTTT. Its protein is CASSPSLGGTDTQYF.

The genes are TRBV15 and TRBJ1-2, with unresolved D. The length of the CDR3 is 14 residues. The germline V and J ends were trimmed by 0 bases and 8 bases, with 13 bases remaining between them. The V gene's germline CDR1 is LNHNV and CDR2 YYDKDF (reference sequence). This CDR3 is CATSRDPAVGGYTF. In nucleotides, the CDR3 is TGTGCCACCAGCAGAGATCCCGCGGTCGGCGGCTACACCTTC. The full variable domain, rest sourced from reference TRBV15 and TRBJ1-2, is DAMVIQNPRYQVTQFGKPVTLSCSQTLNHNVMYWYQQKSSQAPKLLFHYYDKDFNNEADTPDNFQSRRPNTSFCFLDIRSPGLGDTAMYLCATSRDPAVGGYTFGSGTRLTVV.

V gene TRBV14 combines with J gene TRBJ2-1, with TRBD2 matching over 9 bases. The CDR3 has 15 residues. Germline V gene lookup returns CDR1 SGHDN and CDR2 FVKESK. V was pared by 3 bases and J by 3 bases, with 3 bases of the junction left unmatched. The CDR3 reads CASSHSSGVYNEQFF. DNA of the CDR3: TGTGCCAGCAGCCACTCTAGCGGGGTCTACAATGAGCAGTTCTTC.

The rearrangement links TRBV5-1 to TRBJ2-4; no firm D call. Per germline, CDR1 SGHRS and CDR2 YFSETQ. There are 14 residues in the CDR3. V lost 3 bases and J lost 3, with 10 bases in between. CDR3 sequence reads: CASSSRSGKNIQYF. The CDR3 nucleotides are TGCGCCAGCAGCTCCCGATCGGGCAAAAACATTCAGTACTTC.

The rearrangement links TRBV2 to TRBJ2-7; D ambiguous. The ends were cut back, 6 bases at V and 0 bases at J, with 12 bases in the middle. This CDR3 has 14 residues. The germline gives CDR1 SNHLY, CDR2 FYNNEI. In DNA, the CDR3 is TGTGCCAGCAGGATAGGAACAGCCTCCTACGAGCAGTACTTC. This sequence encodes CASRIGTASYEQYF. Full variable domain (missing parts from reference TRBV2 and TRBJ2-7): EPEVTQTPSHQVTQMGQEVILRCVPISNHLYFYWYRQILGQKVEFLVSFYNNEISEKSEIFDDQFSVERPDGSNFTLKIRSTKLEDSAMYFCASRIGTASYEQYFGPGTRLTVT.

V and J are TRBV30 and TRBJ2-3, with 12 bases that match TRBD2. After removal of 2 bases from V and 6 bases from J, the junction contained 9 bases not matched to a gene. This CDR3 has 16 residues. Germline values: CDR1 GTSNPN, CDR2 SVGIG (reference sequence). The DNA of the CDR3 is TGTGCCTGGAGTTTAGCGCTAGCGGGAGGGGCGGATACGCAGTATTTT. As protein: CAWSLALAGGADTQYF.

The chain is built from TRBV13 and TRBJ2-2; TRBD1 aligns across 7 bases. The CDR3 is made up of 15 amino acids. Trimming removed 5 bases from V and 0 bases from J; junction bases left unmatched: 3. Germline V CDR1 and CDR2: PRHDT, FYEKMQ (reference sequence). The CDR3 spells CASSVGTANTGELFF. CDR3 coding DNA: TGTGCCAGCAGCGTCGGGACAGCGAACACCGGGGAGCTGTTTTTT. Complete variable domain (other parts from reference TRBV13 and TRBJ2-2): AAGVIQSPRHLIKEKRETATLKCYPIPRHDTVYWYQQGPGQDPQFLISFYEKMQSDKGSIPDRFSAQQFSDYHSELNMSSLELGDSALYFCASSVGTANTGELFFGEGSRLTVL.

CDR3 nucleotide sequence: TGTGCCAGCTCTCCCTTAGCCCCGGGCTCTGGGGCCAACGTCCTGACTTTC. It is translated as CASSPLAPGSGANVLTF. This chain connects TRBV18 to TRBJ2-6; D unclear. CDR1 KGHSH and CDR2 LQKENI come from the germline V gene. Trimming removed 6 bases from V and 0 bases from J, with 15 bases in between. The CDR3 is made up of 17 amino acids.

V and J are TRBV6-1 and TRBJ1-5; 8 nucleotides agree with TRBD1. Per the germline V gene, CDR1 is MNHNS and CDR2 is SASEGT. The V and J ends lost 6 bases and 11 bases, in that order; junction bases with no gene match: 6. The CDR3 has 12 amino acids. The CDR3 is CASSLGQGSQHF. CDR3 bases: TGTGCCAGCAGCCTAGGACAGGGCTCCCAGCATTTT.

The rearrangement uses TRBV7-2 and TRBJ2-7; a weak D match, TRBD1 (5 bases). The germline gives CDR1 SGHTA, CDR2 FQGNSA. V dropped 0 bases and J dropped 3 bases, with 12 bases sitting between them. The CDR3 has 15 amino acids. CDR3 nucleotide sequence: TGTGCCAGCAGCTTAGCGCCCGCAGGGAACTACGAGCAGTACTTC. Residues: CASSLAPAGNYEQYF.

CDR3 sequence (DNA): TGTGCCAGCAGCTTAGAGTCCCCTTCGGATACGCAGTATTTT. Translating it yields CASSLESPSDTQYF. The chain joins TRBV11-2 to TRBJ2-3; the D is unclear. CDR3 length: 14 amino acids. Germline values: CDR1 SGHAT, CDR2 FQNNGV. The ends were cut back, 0 bases at V and 6 bases at J, with 10 bases in the middle.

The CDR3 DNA sequence: TGTGCCAGCAGCATGCGGCGGGGAAAAACGGGCTATAGCAATCAGCCCCAGCATTTT. It yields the protein CASSMRRGKTGYSNQPQHF. The genes are TRBV21-1 and TRBJ1-5. TRBV21-1 is described as a pseudogene. The CDR3 runs 19 residues.

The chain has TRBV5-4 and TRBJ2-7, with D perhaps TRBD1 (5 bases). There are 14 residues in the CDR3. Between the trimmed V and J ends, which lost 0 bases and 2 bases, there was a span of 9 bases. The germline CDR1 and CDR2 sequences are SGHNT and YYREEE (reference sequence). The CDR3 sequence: CASSLDTGTYEQYF. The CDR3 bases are TGTGCCAGCAGCTTGGACACAGGAACCTACGAGCAGTACTTC.

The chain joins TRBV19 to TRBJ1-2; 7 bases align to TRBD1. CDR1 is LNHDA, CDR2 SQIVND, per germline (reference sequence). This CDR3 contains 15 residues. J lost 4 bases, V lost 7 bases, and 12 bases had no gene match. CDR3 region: CASTAQGGLSYGYTF. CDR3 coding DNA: TGTGCCAGTACCGCCCAGGGGGGCCTCTCCTATGGCTACACCTTC.

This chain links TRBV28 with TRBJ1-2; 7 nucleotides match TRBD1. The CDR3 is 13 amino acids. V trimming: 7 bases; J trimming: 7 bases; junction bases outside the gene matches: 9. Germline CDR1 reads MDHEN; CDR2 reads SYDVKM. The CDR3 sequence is CASTWQRGLGYTF. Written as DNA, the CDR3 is TGTGCCAGCACCTGGCAGAGGGGGCTTGGCTACACCTTC.